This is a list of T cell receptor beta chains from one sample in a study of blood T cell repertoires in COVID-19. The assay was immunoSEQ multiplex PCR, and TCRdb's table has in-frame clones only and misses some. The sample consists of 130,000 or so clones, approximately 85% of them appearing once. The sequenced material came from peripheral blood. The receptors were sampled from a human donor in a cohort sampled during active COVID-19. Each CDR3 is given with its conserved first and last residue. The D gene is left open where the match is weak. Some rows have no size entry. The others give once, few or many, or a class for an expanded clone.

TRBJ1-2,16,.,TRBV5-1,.,TGCGCCAGCAGCTTGGCCGGTGGTTCGACGGAGGGAGGCTACACCTTC,CASSLAGGSTEGGYTF
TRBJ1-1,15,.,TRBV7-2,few,TGTGCCAGCAGCTTAGCGTATCCGGGGGGCACTGAAGCTTTCTTT,CASSLAYPGGTEAFF
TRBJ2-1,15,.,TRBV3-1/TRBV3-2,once,TGTGCCAGCAGCCAAGTCGGGAGTTCGTCCAATGAGCAGTTCTTC,CASSQVGSSSNEQFF
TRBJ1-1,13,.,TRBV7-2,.,TGTGCCAGCAGCCGAGGCATGAACACTGAAGCTTTCTTT,CASSRGMNTEAFF
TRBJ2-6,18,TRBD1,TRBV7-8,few,TGTGCCAGCAGCTTAGGGGACAGGGGGCGGTATGGGGCCAACGTCCTGACTTTC,CASSLGDRGRYGANVLTF
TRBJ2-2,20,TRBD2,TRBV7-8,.,TGTGCCAGCAGCTTCAAAATATATGGGACTAGCGCCCCGAACACCGGGGAGCTGTTTTTT,CASSFKIYGTSAPNTGELFF
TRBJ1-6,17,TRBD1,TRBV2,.,TGTGCCAGCCTTACCAGGGGGCTTAGCTCCTATAATTCACCCCTCCACTTT,CASLTRGLSSYNSPLHF
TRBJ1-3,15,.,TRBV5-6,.,TGTGCCAGCAGCTTGCCGTCCTCTGCTGGAAACACCATATATTTT,CASSLPSSAGNTIYF
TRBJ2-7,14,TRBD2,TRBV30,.,TGTGCCTGGAGTGGCGGGGGGAGTCTGAGGGAGCAGTACTTC,CAWSGGGSLREQYF
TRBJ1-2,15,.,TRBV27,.,TGTGCCAGCAGTTTAATTGGAGGAAACAGGGATGGCTACACCTTC,CASSLIGGNRDGYTF
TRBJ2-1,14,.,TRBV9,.,TGTGCCAGCAGCGTAGCGGACAGTCTTGGTCGGCAGTTCTTC,CASSVADSLGRQFF
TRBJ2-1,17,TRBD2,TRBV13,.,TGTGCCAGCAGCCAAAGAGACGGGACTAGCGGGGGGAATGAGCAGTTCTTC,CASSQRDGTSGGNEQFF
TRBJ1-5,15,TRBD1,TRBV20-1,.,TGCAGTGCTAGTCTGGACAGGCGAAATCATCAGCCCCAGCATTTT,CSASLDRRNHQPQHF
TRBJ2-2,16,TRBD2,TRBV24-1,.,TGTGCCACCAGTGACCCGGGACTAGCGAACACCGGGGAGCTGTTTTTT,CATSDPGLANTGELFF
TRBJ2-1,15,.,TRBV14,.,TGTGCCAGCAGCGCCCAGCCCGGGTCCTACAATGAGCAGTTCTTC,CASSAQPGSYNEQFF
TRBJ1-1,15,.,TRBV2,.,TGTGCCAGCAGTGGGTCAGGGTCTGGAAACACTGAAGCTTTCTTT,CASSGSGSGNTEAFF
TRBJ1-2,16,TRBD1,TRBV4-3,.,TGCGCCAGCAGCCAAGATGGGACAGGGGCAAACTATGGCTACACCTTC,CASSQDGTGANYGYTF
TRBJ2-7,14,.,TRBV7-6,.,TGTGCCAGCAGCTCTCTAGGAGGGGCCAACGAGCAGTACTTC,CASSSLGGANEQYF
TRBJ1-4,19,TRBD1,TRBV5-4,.,TGTGCCAGCAGGAAACCGGGACAGGGGGCTAGCGCAACTAATGAAAAACTGTTTTTT,CASRKPGQGASATNEKLFF
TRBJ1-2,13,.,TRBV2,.,TGTGCCTCCCGTGGGGGGGGAAACTATGGCTACACCTTC,CASRGGGNYGYTF
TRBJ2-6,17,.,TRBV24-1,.,TGTGCCACCAGTGATTCCTCAGGGGCGTCTGGGGCCAACGTCCTGACTTTC,CATSDSSGASGANVLTF
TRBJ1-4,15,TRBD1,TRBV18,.,TGTGCCAGCTCACCCTCCTGGGACAGGGGTGAAAAACTGTTTTTT,CASSPSWDRGEKLFF
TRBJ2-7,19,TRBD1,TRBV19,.,TGTGCCAGTAGTATAGACGGAATCGACACCGGGACAGGGATCTACGAGCAGTACTTC,CASSIDGIDTGTGIYEQYF
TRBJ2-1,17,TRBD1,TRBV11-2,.,TGTGCCAGCAGCTTAGGATCCAGACAGGGAGCATACAATGAGCAGTTCTTC,CASSLGSRQGAYNEQFF
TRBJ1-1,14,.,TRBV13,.,TGTGCCAGCAGCTTTACAGTGAGGAGGCCTGAAGCTTTCTTT,CASSFTVRRPEAFF
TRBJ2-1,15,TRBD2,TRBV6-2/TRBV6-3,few,TGTGCCAGCAGTTTACTAGCGGGAGGTGCCCATGAGCAGTTCTTC,CASSLLAGGAHEQFF
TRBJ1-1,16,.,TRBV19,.,TGTGCCAGTAGTCCCAAACCCCTGCAGGGAGGGGCCGAAGCTTTCTTT,CASSPKPLQGGAEAFF
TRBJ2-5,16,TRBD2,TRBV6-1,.,TGTGCCAGCAGTGAAGACGGGGCTAGCGGGGAAGAGACCCAGTACTTC,CASSEDGASGEETQYF
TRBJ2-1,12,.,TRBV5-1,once,TGCGCCAGCAGGGGAGGGGGGCATGAGCAGTTCTTC,CASRGGGHEQFF
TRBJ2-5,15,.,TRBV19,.,TGTGCCAGTAGTATCCCGATTGTAGGAGGGGTGACCCAGTACTTC,CASSIPIVGGVTQYF
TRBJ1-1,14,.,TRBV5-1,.,TGCGCCAGCAGCTTGCAGGGGTCTTACACTGAAGCTTTCTTT,CASSLQGSYTEAFF
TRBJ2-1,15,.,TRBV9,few,TGTGCCAGCAGCGTACGAGCGGGCCGCTACAATGAGCAGTTCTTC,CASSVRAGRYNEQFF
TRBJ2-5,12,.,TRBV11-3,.,TGTGCCAGCAGTCTTAGCGGAGAGACCCAGTACTTC,CASSLSGETQYF
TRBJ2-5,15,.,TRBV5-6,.,TGTGCCAGCAGCCAAAGGACAGTCCCACAAGAGACCCAGTACTTC,CASSQRTVPQETQYF
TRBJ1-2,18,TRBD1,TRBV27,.,TGTGCCAGCAGTTTTTTACCTCCCGGGACAGGGTTGAACTATGGCTACACCTTC,CASSFLPPGTGLNYGYTF
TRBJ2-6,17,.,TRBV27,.,TGTGCCAGCAGTCGGCAGGGTTTAACATCTGGGGCCAACGTCCTGACTTTC,CASSRQGLTSGANVLTF
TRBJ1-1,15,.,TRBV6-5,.,TGTGCCAGCAGTCGCCCACAGGCGATGAACACTGAAGCTTTCTTT,CASSRPQAMNTEAFF
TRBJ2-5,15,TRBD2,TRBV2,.,TGTGCCAGCAGTGTAGGTATAGCGGGGGGAGAGACCCAGTACTTC,CASSVGIAGGETQYF
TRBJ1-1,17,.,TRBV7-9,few,TGTGCCAGCAGCTTAGGCCTCATGGGAGTGGGGAACACTGAAGCTTTCTTT,CASSLGLMGVGNTEAFF
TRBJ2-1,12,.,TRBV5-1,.,TGCGCCAGCAGCTCCGACAACAATGAGCAGTTCTTC,CASSSDNNEQFF
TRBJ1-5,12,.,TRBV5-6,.,TGTGCCAGCAGCTTGCAGGCTCAGCCCCAGCATTTT,CASSLQAQPQHF
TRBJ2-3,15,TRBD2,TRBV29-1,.,TGCAGCGTTGAGATACTAGCGGGAGGCACAGATACGCAGTATTTT,CSVEILAGGTDTQYF
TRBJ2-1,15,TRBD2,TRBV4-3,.,TGCGCCAGCAGCCCTTTCGCGGGAGGGCACAATGAGCAGTTCTTC,CASSPFAGGHNEQFF
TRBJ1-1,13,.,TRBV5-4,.,TGTGCCAGCAGCTTGGCAGGTTTCACTGAAGCTTTCTTT,CASSLAGFTEAFF
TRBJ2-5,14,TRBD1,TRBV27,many,TGTGCCAGCAGTCATAGACAGGGCGGGGAGACCCAGTACTTC,CASSHRQGGETQYF
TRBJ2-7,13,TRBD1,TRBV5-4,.,TGTGCCAGCAGCCGGACAGGGGTTCACGAGCAGTACTTC,CASSRTGVHEQYF
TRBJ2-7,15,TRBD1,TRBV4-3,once,TGCGCCAGCAGCCAAGATGTGGGACAGCCCTACGAGCAGTACTTC,CASSQDVGQPYEQYF
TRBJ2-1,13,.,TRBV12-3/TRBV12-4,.,TGTGCCAGCAGTCCCGTCCTAGCAACGACCCAGTTCTTC,CASSPVLATTQFF